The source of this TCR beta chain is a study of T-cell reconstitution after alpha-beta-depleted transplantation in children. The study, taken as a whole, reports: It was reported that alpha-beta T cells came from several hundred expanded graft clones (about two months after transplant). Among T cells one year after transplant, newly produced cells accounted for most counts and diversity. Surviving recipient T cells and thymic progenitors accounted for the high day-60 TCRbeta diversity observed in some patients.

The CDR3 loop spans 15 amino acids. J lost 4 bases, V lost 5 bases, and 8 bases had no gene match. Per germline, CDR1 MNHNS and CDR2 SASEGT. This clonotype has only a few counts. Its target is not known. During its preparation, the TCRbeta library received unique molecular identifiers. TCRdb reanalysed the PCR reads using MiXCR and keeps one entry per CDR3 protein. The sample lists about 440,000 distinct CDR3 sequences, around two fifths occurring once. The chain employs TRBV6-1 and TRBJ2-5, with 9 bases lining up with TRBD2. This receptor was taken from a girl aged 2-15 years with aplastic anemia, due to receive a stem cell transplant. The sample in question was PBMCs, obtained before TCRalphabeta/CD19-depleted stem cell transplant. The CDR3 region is CASSPRVLAGETQYF. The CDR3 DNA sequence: TGTGCCAGCAGTCCCAGGGTACTAGCGGGAGAGACCCAGTACTTC.